What follows describes a single TCR beta chain. Profiled with immunoSEQ multiplex PCR; TCRdb holds only in-frame clones, not every one. This sample has 65,000 to 70,000 clones, with just under 80% found just once. The sample originates from a study of blood T cell repertoires in COVID-19. Study at large: PBMCs, B-cell-depleted T cells, or T cells provided the cDNA or gDNA that made up the material.

Germline CDR1 MGHRA, CDR2 YSYEKL. This CDR3 has 13 residues. The V end lost 2 bases, the J end lost 6 bases, and 8 bases lay between the germline ends. The clonotype was recovered from a human donor in a cohort sampled during active COVID-19. Sequencing was carried out using peripheral blood. V and J are TRBV4-1 and TRBJ2-1; D uncertain. For the CDR3, the DNA is TGCGCCAGCAGCCAATTTGGAGTCAATGAGCAGTTCTTC. Encoded protein: CASSQFGVNEQFF.